These 32 T cell receptor beta chains were all obtained from the same sample, sequenced in a study of T-cell memory formation after mild COVID-19. MiXCR was run by TCRdb on the 5' RACE reads, yielding one entry per CDR3 protein. The sample includes under 40,000 distinct CDR3 sequences, around 6.1% of them seen just once. Sample: PBMCs or a T cell subset sorted from them (not recorded which). The receptors originated from an adult who had mild COVID-19 (a few samples of this study predate the infection). Cell type and time point are not known.

This clonotype was recorded many times. This chain uses TRBV7-2 with TRBJ2-1; perhaps TRBD2 as D (6 bases). CDR1 and CDR2 from the germline V gene are SGHTA and FQGNSA. Trimming left V 5 bases short and J 2 bases short, with 10 bases between. The CDR3 is 14 amino acids. The DNA of the CDR3 is TGTGCCAGCAGCCCCGGGAGAGCCTACAATGAGCAGTTCTTC. This sequence encodes CASSPGRAYNEQFF.

This clonotype appeared many times. V is TRBV5-1 and J is TRBJ2-7; 8 bases agree with TRBD2. The CDR3 is 13 residues long. V gave up 7 bases and J gave up 2 bases; unmatched junction bases: 5. Germline V gives CDR1 SGHRS, CDR2 YFSETQ. The CDR3 coding sequence is TGCGCCAGCTCCGTCGGGGGGGCCTACGAGCAGTACTTC. This gives the protein CASSVGGAYEQYF.

The sample holds many counts of this clonotype. The genes are TRBV29-1 and TRBJ2-1; 13 bases are shared with TRBD2. Germline loops: CDR1 SQVTM, CDR2 ANQGSEA. This CDR3 comprises 14 residues. J gave up 8 bases and V 6 bases, and 7 bases lay outside the gene matches. This CDR3 is CSVHTSGRADEQFF. DNA of the CDR3: TGCAGCGTCCACACTAGCGGGAGGGCCGATGAGCAGTTCTTC.

This clonotype was seen a few times. V usage is TRBV5-1 and J usage is TRBJ1-5; TRBD1 matches at 10 bases. Germline values: CDR1 SGHRS, CDR2 YFSETQ. Germline trimming cut 4 bases from V and 4 bases from J; bases unmatched to any gene: 14. This CDR3 has 18 amino acids. This CDR3 reads CASSQDGTGERSNQPQHF. The CDR3 DNA is TGCGCCAGCAGCCAAGATGGGACAGGGGAGAGGTCAAATCAGCCCCAGCATTTT.

This clonotype came up many times. The rearrangement uses TRBV4-1 and TRBJ1-6, with D perhaps matching TRBD1 (5 bases). CDR3 size: 14 residues. Trimming cost V 1 base and J 9 bases, with 10 bases left between them. Germline V gene sequence: CDR1 MGHRA, CDR2 YSYEKL. In DNA form, the CDR3 reads TGCGCCAGCAGCCAAGTGGGACTTAGTTCACCCCTCCACTTT. Its translation: CASSQVGLSSPLHF.

The sample holds a few counts of this clonotype. V usage is TRBV19 and J usage is TRBJ2-1; 8 bases are a match to TRBD1. Germline values: CDR1 LNHDA, CDR2 SQIVND (reference sequence). The CDR3 sequence is 14 residues long. V shed 5 bases, J shed 5 bases, and the junction held 5 bases outside the gene matches. Here the CDR3 reads CASSATGGNNEQFF. The CDR3 coding sequence is TGTGCCAGTAGTGCAACAGGGGGGAACAATGAGCAGTTCTTC.

This clonotype was seen at least ten times. The J gene is TRBJ2-1, the V gene TRBV20-1; 11 bases fit TRBD2. The CDR3 is made up of 14 amino acids. V lost 3 bases to trimming and J lost 7 bases; unmatched junction nucleotides: 5. The germline CDR1 and CDR2 sequences are DFQATT and SNEGSKA (reference sequence). CDR3 in amino acids: CSASSGGVRNEQFF. The CDR3, as DNA: TGCAGTGCTAGTAGCGGGGGGGTTAGGAATGAGCAGTTCTTC.

This clonotype was recorded at least ten times. The chain has TRBV10-3 and TRBJ2-7, with D possibly being TRBD1 or TRBD2 (5 bases each). This CDR3 has 13 residues. Trimming took 3 bases from V and 2 from J, leaving 8 bases between them. CDR1 is ENHRY and CDR2 is SYGVKD in the germline V gene. The CDR3 nucleotides read TGTGCCATCAGTGATCCGGGACCCTACGAGCAGTACTTC. It translates to CAISDPGPYEQYF.

This clonotype has ten or more counts. The chain recombines TRBV4-3 with TRBJ2-3, with D possibly TRBD1 on 5 matching bases. CDR3 length equals 16 residues. The V end was cut by 0 bases, the J end by 4 bases, with 14 bases between. Per the germline V gene, CDR1 is LGHNA and CDR2 is YSLEER. The DNA of the CDR3 is TGCGCCAGCAGCCAAGATCTTAGCAGGGCCGCAGATACGCAGTATTTT. Translating it yields CASSQDLSRAADTQYF.

The chain has TRBV12-3 or TRBV12-4 and TRBJ2-7; maybe TRBD1 (6 bases). The CDR3 sequence is 11 residues long. V lost 5 bases, J lost 10 bases, and 12 bases lay in between. This chain's CDR3 is CASSPNREQYF. DNA for the CDR3: TGTGCCAGCAGTCCTAACAGGGAACAGTACTTC.

This clonotype was recorded at least ten times. V is TRBV9 and J is TRBJ2-7, with D maybe TRBD1 (6 bases). The V gene's germline CDR1 is SGDLS and CDR2 YYNGEE. The CDR3 runs to 15 residues. V lost 3 bases and J lost 6, with 19 bases in between. Here the CDR3 reads CASSAWAGESSEQYF. The CDR3 nucleotides read TGTGCCAGCAGCGCCTGGGCAGGGGAGTCATCCGAGCAGTACTTC.

This clonotype was detected ten times or more. The V and J genes are TRBV5-1 and TRBJ2-5; a possible D gene is TRBD1 (6 bases). The length of the CDR3 is 17 residues. With 4 bases removed from V and 2 bases from J, the gap between germline ends came to 21 bases. Germline V gene sequence: CDR1 SGHRS, CDR2 YFSETQ. CDR3 loop: CASSRDPFRDKQETQYF. The CDR3 region has the DNA TGCGCCAGCAGCCGGGACCCCTTCCGGGACAAACAAGAGACCCAGTACTTC.

This clonotype appeared a few times. V usage is TRBV30 and J usage is TRBJ2-7; D is undetermined. The length of the CDR3 is 13 residues. Between the trimmed V and J ends, which lost 1 base and 0 bases, there was a span of 7 bases. Germline V gives CDR1 GTSNPN, CDR2 SVGIG (reference sequence). CDR3 nucleotides: TGTGCCTGGAGTGGGGGTCACTCCTACGAGCAGTACTTC. Translating it yields CAWSGGHSYEQYF.

J is TRBJ1-5 and V is TRBV11-2, with TRBD1 as a possible D gene (5 bases). The CDR3 runs 14 residues. CDR1 SGHAT and CDR2 FQNNGV come from the germline V gene. Deletions cut 5 bases from V and 6 bases from J, with 14 bases between. As DNA, the CDR3 is TGTGCCAGCAGCATAGCGACAGAGGCTCAGCCCCAGCATTTT. Its protein is CASSIATEAQPQHF.

Many counts were recorded for this clonotype. V gene TRBV20-1 combines with J gene TRBJ2-7, with 8 bases fitting TRBD2. The CDR3 covers 14 residues. In germline, CDR1 is DFQATT, CDR2 SNEGSKA (reference sequence). After removal of 5 bases from V and 0 bases from J, the junction contained 6 bases not matched to a gene. The CDR3 nucleotides are TGCAGTGCTTATCGGGGGGGGTACTCCTACGAGCAGTACTTC. Amino acids: CSAYRGGYSYEQYF.

On this clonotype: One end of the junction does not line up with germline, which may come from a read error. This chain links TRBV7-2 with TRBJ2-3; TRBD2 is a possible D gene (7 bases). CDR3 length equals 15 residues. Germline loops: CDR1 SGHTA, CDR2 FQGNSA. This CDR3 is CASSARGGAGDTRYF. In DNA, the CDR3 is TGTGCCAGCAGCGCGAGGGGGGGGGCCGGGGATACGCGGTATTTT.

This clonotype was counted only a few times. The chain is built from TRBV18 and TRBJ2-3, with a tentative D call TRBD2 (5 bases). Trimming took 3 bases from V and 2 from J, leaving 12 bases between them. The CDR3 consists of 15 residues. Germline lookup yields CDR1 KGHSH and CDR2 LQKENI. The DNA for the CDR3 is TGTGCCAGCTCACCGGCGCGGACTCCCACAGATACGCAGTATTTT. Translating it yields CASSPARTPTDTQYF. Full variable domain (missing parts from reference TRBV18 and TRBJ2-3): NAGVMQNPRHLVRRRGQEARLRCSPMKGHSHVYWYRQLPEEGLKFMVYLQKENIIDESGMPKERFSAEFPKEGPSILRIQQVVRGDSAAYFCASSPARTPTDTQYFGPGTRLTVL.

This clonotype was counted between two and nine times. This sequence joins TRBV24-1 and TRBJ2-2, with TRBD1 identical over 9 bases. This CDR3 region has 18 residues. Germline CDR1 KGHDR, CDR2 SFDVKD. With 3 bases clipped from V and 1 base from J, the junction kept 8 bases outside the gene matches. Here the CDR3 reads CATSDPFTGGLNTGELFF. CDR3 DNA sequence: TGTGCCACCAGTGATCCATTTACAGGGGGCCTGAACACCGGGGAGCTGTTTTTT.

The J gene is TRBJ2-1, the V gene TRBV5-8; D perhaps matches TRBD2 (6 bases). Trimming left V 1 base short and J 2 bases short, with 13 bases between. From germline, CDR1 is SGHTS and CDR2 YDEGEE. This CDR3 region has 16 residues. This CDR3 is CASSLSVGGTYNEQFF. The CDR3 DNA reads TGTGCCAGCAGCTTGTCTGTGGGAGGAACCTACAATGAGCAGTTCTTC.

In this sample, this clonotype turned up a few times. The rearrangement links TRBV6-6 to TRBJ2-7; the D gene is possibly TRBD2 (6 bases). The CDR3 is made up of 15 amino acids. CDR1 is MNHNY and CDR2 is SVGAGI in the germline V gene (reference sequence). V lost 0 bases, J lost 1 base, and 10 bases lay in between. CDR3 region: CASSYSRRGSYEQYF. The CDR3 DNA reads TGTGCCAGCAGTTACTCGAGGCGGGGTTCCTACGAGCAGTACTTC.

This clonotype was recorded many times. The V call is TRBV30, the J call TRBJ2-2; D is ambiguous. The CDR3 sequence is 14 residues long. Germline V lookup: CDR1 GTSNPN, CDR2 SVGIG (reference sequence). V lost 4 bases, J lost 3 bases, and 12 bases lay in between. The CDR3 nucleotides are TGTGCCTGGAATCCTGAAATGTACACCGGGGAGCTGTTTTTT. Translation gives CAWNPEMYTGELFF. Supplemented by reference TRBV30 and TRBJ2-2, the full variable domain reads SQTIHQWPATLVQPVGSPLSLECTVEGTSNPNLYWYRQAAGRGLQLLFYSVGIGQISSEVPQNLSASRPQDRQFILSSKKLLLSDSGFYLCAWNPEMYTGELFFGEGSRLTVL.

In its sample, this clonotype was seen a few times. Relative to the germline gene, one junction end is altered; a read error may explain this. The V and J genes are TRBV6-2 or TRBV6-3 and TRBJ1-5; D gene ambiguous. Germline CDR1 and CDR2: MNHEY and SVGEGT. CDR3 length equals 13 residues. As DNA, the CDR3 is TGTGCCAGCTGGGGTTGGAGCAATCACCCCCAGCATTTT. Translating gives CASWGWSNHPQHF.

This clonotype has at least ten counts. The J gene is TRBJ2-7, the V gene TRBV5-1; possibly TRBD1 for D (5 bases). The V gene's germline CDR1 is SGHRS and CDR2 YFSETQ. Trimming removed 0 bases from V and 0 bases from J, with 13 bases in between. This CDR3 is 16 amino acids long. The CDR3 here is CASSLGWTQTSYEQYF. The CDR3 region has the DNA TGCGCCAGCAGCTTGGGATGGACACAAACCTCCTACGAGCAGTACTTC.

The chain recombines TRBV12-3 or TRBV12-4 with TRBJ1-5, with 8 positions matching TRBD1. CDR3 length: 15 amino acids. The V segment lost 5 bases and the J segment 3 bases; nucleotides outside the gene matches: 6. The CDR3 DNA follows: TGTGCCAGCAGTATGGGACAGGCAGTCAATCAGCCCCAGCATTTT. Translated: CASSMGQAVNQPQHF.

The V and J genes are TRBV18 and TRBJ2-2; D is possibly TRBD2 (5 bases). Trimming removed 4 bases at V and 5 bases at J, with 5 bases between. The CDR3 spans 12 residues. The germline CDR1 and CDR2 sequences are KGHSH and LQKENI. The CDR3 bases are TGTGCCAGCTCACTAGCGACCGGGGAGCTGTTTTTT. Protein: CASSLATGELFF.

This clonotype was counted ten times or more. This chain links TRBV7-3 with TRBJ2-5, with D perhaps given as TRBD1 or TRBD2 (5 bases each). The CDR3 spans 13 residues. Germline assignment: CDR1 SGHTA and CDR2 FQGTGA. Trimming pared 3 bases from V and 1 base from J, leaving 6 bases between. The CDR3 DNA follows: TGTGCCAGCAGCTTCGGGGCCCAAGAGACCCAGTACTTC. Translating gives CASSFGAQETQYF. The entire variable domain, with the rest obtained from reference TRBV7-3 and TRBJ2-5, is as follows: GAGVSQTPSNKVTEKGKYVELRCDPISGHTALYWYRQSLGQGPEFLIYFQGTGAADDSGLPNDRFFAVRPEGSVSTLKIQRTERGDSAVYLCASSFGAQETQYFGPGTRLLVL.

V is TRBV11-2 and J is TRBJ2-5, with unresolved D. CDR3 length: 14 amino acids. Deletions cut 2 bases from V and 1 base from J, with 8 bases between. CDR1 is SGHAT, CDR2 FQNNGV, per germline. Here the CDR3 DNA reads TGTGCCAGCAGCTTATCTGGTAGCCAAGAGACCCAGTACTTC. Translation: CASSLSGSQETQYF.

This clonotype was detected many times. The J gene is TRBJ2-7, the V gene TRBV7-2; 12 bases line up with TRBD2. CDR3 length: 18 residues. The V gene end was trimmed by 3 bases and the J gene end by 0 bases; junction bases not matched to a gene: 9. CDR1 and CDR2 from the germline V gene are SGHTA and FQGNSA. The CDR3 region is CASSLGLTSGSFSYEQYF. The CDR3 DNA reads TGTGCCAGCAGCTTGGGACTGACTAGCGGGAGTTTCTCCTACGAGCAGTACTTC.

This clonotype was observed many times. CDR3 DNA sequence: TGCGCCAGCAGCCAAGTTCCTGGGAACACCGGGGAGCTGTTTTTT. As protein: CASSQVPGNTGELFF. This chain connects TRBV4-1 to TRBJ2-2; D is unresolved. V was shortened by 1 base and J by 1 base, with 7 bases between the two germline ends. The CDR3 has 15 amino acids. Germline lookup yields CDR1 MGHRA and CDR2 YSYEKL.

This clonotype came up many times. The rearrangement links TRBV2 to TRBJ2-7; 8 bases are shared with TRBD1. This CDR3 has 15 residues. After removal of 3 bases from V and 7 bases from J, the junction contained 11 bases not matched to a gene. Germline V gene sequence: CDR1 SNHLY, CDR2 FYNNEI. The CDR3 here is CASSDAQGARREQYF. The DNA of the CDR3 is TGTGCCAGCAGTGATGCCCAGGGGGCGCGTCGGGAGCAGTACTTC.

J is TRBJ1-1 and V is TRBV18, with a tentative D call TRBD1 (5 bases). Germline V gene data show CDR1 as KGHSH and CDR2 as LQKENI. Trimming stripped 3 bases from V and 1 base from J, with 9 bases between. This CDR3 has 14 residues. The CDR3 coding sequence is TGTGCCAGCTCACCGAGGGGCGGGAACACTGAAGCTTTCTTT. Translation: CASSPRGGNTEAFF.

This clonotype is labeled as medium-sized. The V gene is TRBV24-1, the J gene TRBJ2-3, with no clear D. The germline CDR1 and CDR2 sequences are KGHDR and SFDVKD. The CDR3 length is 14 residues. Trimming pared 5 bases from V and 6 bases from J, leaving 14 bases between. For the CDR3, the DNA is TGTGCCACCAGTGTGGACGGAGCCAGGGATACGCAGTATTTT. It codes for CATSVDGARDTQYF.